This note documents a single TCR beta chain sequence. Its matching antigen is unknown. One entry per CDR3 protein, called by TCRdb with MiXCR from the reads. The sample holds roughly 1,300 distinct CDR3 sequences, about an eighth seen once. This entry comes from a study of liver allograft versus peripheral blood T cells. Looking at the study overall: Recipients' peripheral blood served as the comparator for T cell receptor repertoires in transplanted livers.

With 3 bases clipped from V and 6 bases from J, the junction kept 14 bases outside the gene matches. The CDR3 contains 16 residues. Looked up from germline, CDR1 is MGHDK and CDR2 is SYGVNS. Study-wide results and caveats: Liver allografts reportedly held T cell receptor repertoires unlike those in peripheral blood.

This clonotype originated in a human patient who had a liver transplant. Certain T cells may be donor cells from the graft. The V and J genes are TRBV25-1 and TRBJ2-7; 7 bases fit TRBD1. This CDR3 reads CASSDYKRGQISEQYV. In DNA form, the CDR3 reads TGTGCCAGCAGTGATTATAAAAGGGGACAGATCTCCGAGCAGTACGTC.